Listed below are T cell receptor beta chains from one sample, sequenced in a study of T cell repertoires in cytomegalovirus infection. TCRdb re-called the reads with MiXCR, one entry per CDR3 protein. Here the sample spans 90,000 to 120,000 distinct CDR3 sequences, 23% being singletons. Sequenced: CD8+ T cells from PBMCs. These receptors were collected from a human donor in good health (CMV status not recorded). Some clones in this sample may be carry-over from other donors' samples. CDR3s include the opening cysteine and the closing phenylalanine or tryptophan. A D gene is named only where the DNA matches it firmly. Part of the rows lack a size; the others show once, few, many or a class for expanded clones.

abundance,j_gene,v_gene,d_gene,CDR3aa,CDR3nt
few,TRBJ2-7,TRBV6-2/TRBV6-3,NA,CASSYPEGNPSYEQYF,TGTGCCAGCAGTTACCCCGAGGGGAACCCCTCTTACGAGCAGTACTTC
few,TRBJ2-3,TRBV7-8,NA,CASSLGAVVNTDTQYF,TGTGCCAGCAGCTTAGGGGCGGTGGTAAACACAGATACGCAGTATTTT
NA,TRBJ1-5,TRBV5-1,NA,CASSYGPEGNQPQHF,TGCGCCAGCAGTTATGGGCCAGAAGGGAATCAGCCCCAGCATTTT
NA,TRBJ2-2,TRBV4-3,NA,CASSPAEGVPGELFF,TGCGCCAGCAGCCCAGCCGAGGGGGTTCCGGGGGAGCTGTTTTTT
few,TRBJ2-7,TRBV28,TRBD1,CASSVDRDGYEQYF,TGTGCCAGCAGTGTGGACAGGGATGGATACGAGCAGTACTTC
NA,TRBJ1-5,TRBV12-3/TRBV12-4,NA,CASSRWVSPEQPQHF,TGTGCCAGCAGCCGCTGGGTCTCCCCGGAACAGCCCCAGCATTTT
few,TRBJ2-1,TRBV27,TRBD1,CASSLRQGSQFF,TGTGCCAGCAGTCTAAGACAGGGCTCTCAGTTCTTC
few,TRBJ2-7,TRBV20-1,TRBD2,CSGGLAGVEQYF,TGCAGTGGGGGACTAGCGGGAGTCGAGCAGTACTTC
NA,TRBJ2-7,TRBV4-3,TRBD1,CASRLNRGSYEQYF,TGCGCCAGCAGACTCAACAGGGGAAGTTACGAGCAGTACTTC
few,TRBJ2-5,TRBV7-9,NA,CASSQRIQETQYF,TGTGCCAGCAGCCAACGGATACAAGAGACCCAGTACTTC
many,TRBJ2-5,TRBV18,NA,CASSRTSQTQQETQYF,TGTGCCAGCTCCCGAACTTCCCAGACCCAACAAGAGACCCAGTACTTC
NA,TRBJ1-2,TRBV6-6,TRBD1,CASSLDRNGYTF,TGTGCCAGCAGTTTGGACAGGAATGGCTACACCTTC
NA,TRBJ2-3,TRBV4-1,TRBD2,CASSQVGGGITDTQYF,TGCGCCAGCAGCCAAGTCGGCGGGGGAATCACAGATACGCAGTATTTT
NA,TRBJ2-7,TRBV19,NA,CASSTGTGSYEQYF,TGTGCCAGTAGTACGGGTACAGGGTCCTACGAGCAGTACTTC
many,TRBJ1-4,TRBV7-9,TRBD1,CASSAAGTGNEKLFF,TGTGCCAGCAGCGCCGCCGGGACAGGGAACGAAAAACTGTTTTTT
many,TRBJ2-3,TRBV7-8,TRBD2,CASSLASGSADTQYF,TGTGCCAGCAGCTTAGCCAGCGGGAGCGCAGATACGCAGTATTTT
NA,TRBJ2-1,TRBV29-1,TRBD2,CSVEVRGSGITNEQFF,TGCAGCGTTGAAGTCCGAGGCAGCGGGATTACCAATGAGCAGTTCTTC
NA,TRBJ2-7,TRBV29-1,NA,CSVTAITYEQYF,TGCAGCGTTACCGCCATTACCTACGAGCAGTACTTC
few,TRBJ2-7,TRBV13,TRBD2,CASSMGLAGLYEQYF,TGTGCCAGCAGCATGGGACTAGCGGGACTCTACGAGCAGTACTTC
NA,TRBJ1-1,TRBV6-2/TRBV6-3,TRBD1,CATMAARTGALNTEAFF,TGTGCCACCATGGCCGCCCGGACAGGGGCCCTGAACACTGAAGCTTTCTTT
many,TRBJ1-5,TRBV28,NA,CASSSNAPPEHF,TGTGCCAGCAGTTCAAACGCACCGCCCGAGCATTTT
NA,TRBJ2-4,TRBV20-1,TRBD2,CSALSGIDKNIQYF,TGCAGTGCTCTTAGCGGGATTGACAAAAACATTCAGTACTTC